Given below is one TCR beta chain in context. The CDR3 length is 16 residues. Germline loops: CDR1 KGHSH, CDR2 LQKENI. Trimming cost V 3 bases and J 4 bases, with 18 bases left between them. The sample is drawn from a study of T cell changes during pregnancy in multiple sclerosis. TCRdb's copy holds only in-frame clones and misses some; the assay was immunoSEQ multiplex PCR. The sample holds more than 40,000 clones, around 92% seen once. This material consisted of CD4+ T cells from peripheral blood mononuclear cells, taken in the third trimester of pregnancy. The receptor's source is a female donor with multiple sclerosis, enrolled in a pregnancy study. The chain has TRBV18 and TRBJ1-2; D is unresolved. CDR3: CASSPQRLLTIYGYTF. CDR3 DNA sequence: TGTGCCAGCTCACCCCAGCGGTTGCTGACTATCTATGGCTACACCTTC.